The text below deals with one T cell receptor (beta chain). What it recognizes is unknown. Each CDR3 protein gets one entry after TCRdb re-called the 5' RACE reads with MiXCR. The profile covers about 130,000 distinct CDR3 sequences, with roughly 6% appearing a single time and roughly 2.2% taken by the ten largest. The data originate from a study of T-cell memory formation after mild COVID-19. Study summary: Clustering of TCRs was largely donor specific. The study's findings and limits: Day 15 to 85 contracting clones showed balanced CD4/CD8; day 15 to 37 expanders favored CD4+. The finding that pre-infection memory included some responding clones suggested that cross-reactive memory joined.

CDR3 length equals 14 residues. V was clipped by 2 bases and J by 3 bases; unmatched bases: 3. Germline V gene data show CDR1 as KGHSH and CDR2 as LQKENI. This chain joins TRBV18 and TRBJ2-7; 8 bases are a match to TRBD1. The source of this sequence is an adult woman who had mild COVID-19 (a few samples of this study predate the infection). Cell type and time point are not known. Sequenced input: PBMCs or a T cell subset sorted from them (not recorded which). In DNA form, the CDR3 reads TGTGCCAGCTCACCAGGGACAGGATACTACGAGCAGTACTTC. Its protein is CASSPGTGYYEQYF.